The source of this TCR beta chain is a study of T cells in Graves' hyperthyroidism and ophthalmopathy. Study details: Prior to any treatment, at the point of initial diagnosis, peripheral blood was collected.

Germline V gene sequence: CDR1 LGHNA, CDR2 YNFKEQ. The CDR3 consists of 17 residues. About this clonotype: At one of its ends the junction is not consistent with the germline gene, which may arise from a read error.

Hyperthyroidism, newly diagnosed and lasting under 2 months, affected patients aged 18 to 65. Exclusion of patients followed from uncontrolled infection, other autoimmune disease, pregnancy or lactation. The PBMCs were taken from roughly 10 ml of fresh peripheral blood. It was RNA transcripts that yielded the amplified TCR beta CDR3 regions. Using the HTBI primer set, a first-round RT-PCR was run on the TCR CDR3. TCRdb called the multiplex PCR reads again in MiXCR, with one record for every CDR3 protein. The table includes 300,000 or so distinct CDR3 sequences, roughly 15% detected once. The chain couples TRBV4-2 to TRBJ2-3, with unresolved D. The sample taken for sequencing was blood. The receptor was isolated from a man aged 30 to 39 with Graves' hyperthyroidism. The CDR3: CASSKETRPISTDTQYF. CDR3 in DNA: TGTGCCAGCAGCAAAGAAACGAGACCCATTTCCACAGATACGCAGTATTTT.